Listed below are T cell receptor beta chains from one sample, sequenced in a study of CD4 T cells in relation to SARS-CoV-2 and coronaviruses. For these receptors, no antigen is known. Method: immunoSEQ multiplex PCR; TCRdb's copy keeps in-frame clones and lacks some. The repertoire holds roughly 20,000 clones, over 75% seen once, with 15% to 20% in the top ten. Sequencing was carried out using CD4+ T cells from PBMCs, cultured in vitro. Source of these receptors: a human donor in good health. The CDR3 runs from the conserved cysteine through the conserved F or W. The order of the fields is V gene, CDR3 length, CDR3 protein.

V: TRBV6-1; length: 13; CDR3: CASEQVLGEKLFF
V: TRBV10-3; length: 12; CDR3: CAIGKEIAEQYF
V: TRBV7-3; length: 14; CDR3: CASSHGPAAETQYF
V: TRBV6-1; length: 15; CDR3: CASSEASGSSYEQYF
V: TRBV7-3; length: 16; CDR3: CASSRGEGSRAGELFF
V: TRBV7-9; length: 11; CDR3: CASTSSETQYF
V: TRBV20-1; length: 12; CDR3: CSASAPSYEQYF
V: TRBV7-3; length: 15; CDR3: CASSLYSQSAYEQYF
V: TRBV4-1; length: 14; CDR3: CASSPQGVNYGYTF
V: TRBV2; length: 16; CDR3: CASRSGLAGGLNEQFF
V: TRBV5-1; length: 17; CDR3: CASRITPNRRPNYGYTF
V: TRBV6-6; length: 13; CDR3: CASRGLSGTEAFF
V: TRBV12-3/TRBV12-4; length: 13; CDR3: CASSWRGYNEQFF
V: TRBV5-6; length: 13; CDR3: CASSLPAGNEQFF
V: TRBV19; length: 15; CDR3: CASSLRRTFGYGYTF
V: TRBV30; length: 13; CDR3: CAWSLRANEKLFF
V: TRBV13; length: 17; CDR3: CASSTRAGLASYNEQFF
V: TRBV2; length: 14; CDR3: CASITSGANTEAFF
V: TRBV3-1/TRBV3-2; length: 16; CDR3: CASSRGARRMNTEAFF
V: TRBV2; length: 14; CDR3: CASRTGQRWETQYF
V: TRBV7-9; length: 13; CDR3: CASSPRGSYEQYF
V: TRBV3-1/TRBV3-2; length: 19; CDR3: CASSPSLPRLGGGVSPLHF
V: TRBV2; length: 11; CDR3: CASNMDREAFF
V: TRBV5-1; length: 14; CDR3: CASSGGQGTYGYTF
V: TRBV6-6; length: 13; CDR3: CASSYSDGGGYTF
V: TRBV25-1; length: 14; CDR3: CASSGAGRDQPQHF
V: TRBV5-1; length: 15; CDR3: CASSPDRGRFTEAFF
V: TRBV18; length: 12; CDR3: CASSLSRDEQFF
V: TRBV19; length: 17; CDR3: CASSTGLTSGTTDTQYF
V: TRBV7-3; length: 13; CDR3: CASSLRLNTEAFF
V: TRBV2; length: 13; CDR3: CASSAQGYNEQFF
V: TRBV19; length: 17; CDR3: CASSIFPFRQNYNEQFF
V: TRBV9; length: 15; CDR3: CASSVELAGFYEQYF
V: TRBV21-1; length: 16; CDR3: CASSKVETGCNSPLHF
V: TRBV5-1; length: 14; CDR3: CASSLTGGSGELFF
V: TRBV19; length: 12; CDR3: CASSSGLDIQYF
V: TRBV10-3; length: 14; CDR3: CAISESAVADEQYF
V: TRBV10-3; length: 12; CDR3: CATKEGEQPQHF
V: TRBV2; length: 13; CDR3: CASSPQPHQPQHF
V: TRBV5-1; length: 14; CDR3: CASRQTGRNSPLHF
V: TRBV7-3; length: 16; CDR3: CASSFSREWTNGEQFF
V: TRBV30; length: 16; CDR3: CAWRPRGARGNTEAFF
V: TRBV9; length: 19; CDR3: CASSVGLSSRSSYNSPLHF
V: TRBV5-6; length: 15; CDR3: CASSLFLTGGLGYTF
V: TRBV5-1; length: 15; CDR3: CASSLAMGKDYEQYF
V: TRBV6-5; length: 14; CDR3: CASVRDSDNYGYTF
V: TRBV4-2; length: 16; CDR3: CASSQAGGANTGELFF
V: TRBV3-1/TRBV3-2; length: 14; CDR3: CASSHRPQDQPQHF